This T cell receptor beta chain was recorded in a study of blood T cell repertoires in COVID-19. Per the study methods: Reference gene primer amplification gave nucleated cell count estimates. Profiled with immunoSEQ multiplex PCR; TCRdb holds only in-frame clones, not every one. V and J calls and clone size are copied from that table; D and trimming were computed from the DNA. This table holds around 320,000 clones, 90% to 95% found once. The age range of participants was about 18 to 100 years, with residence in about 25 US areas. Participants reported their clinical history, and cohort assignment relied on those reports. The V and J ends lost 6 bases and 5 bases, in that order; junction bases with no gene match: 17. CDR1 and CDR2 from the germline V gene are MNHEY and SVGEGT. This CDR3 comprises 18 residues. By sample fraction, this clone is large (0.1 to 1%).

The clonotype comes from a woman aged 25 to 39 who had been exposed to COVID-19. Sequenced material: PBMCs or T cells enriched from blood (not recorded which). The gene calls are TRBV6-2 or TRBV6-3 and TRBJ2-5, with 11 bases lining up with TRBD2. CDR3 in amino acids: CASSNPVGSGGAMETQYF. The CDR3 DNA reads TGTGCCAGCAGCAACCCGGTTGGTAGCGGGGGGGCCATGGAGACCCAGTACTTC.